This TCR beta chain was sequenced in a study of blood T cell repertoires in COVID-19. Measured with immunoSEQ multiplex PCR; TCRdb has only the in-frame clones, and not every one. The sample has approximately 100,000 clones, more than 70% seen once; the top ten hold 17%. CDR1 is LNHDA and CDR2 is SQIVND in the germline V gene (reference sequence). V was cut by 2 bases and J by 6 bases, with 16 bases left in between. The CDR3 is made up of 15 amino acids. Sequencing was performed on peripheral blood. The V gene is TRBV19, the J gene TRBJ1-1; tentatively, D is TRBD1 (5 bases). The receptor comes from a woman of 80 years or more in a cohort sampled during active COVID-19. The CDR3 nucleotides are TGTGCCAGTAGTATATCGGCCAGGGCCTCCCCTGAAGCTTTCTTT. Protein: CASSISARASPEAFF.